This T cell receptor beta chain was sequenced for a study of cytomegalovirus exposure and HLA in healthy donors. Primers for the PCR totalled 60 Vbeta and 13 Jbeta. Sequencing was performed with immunoSEQ multiplex PCR; in TCRdb, only in-frame clones are kept and a portion is missing. Among 150,000 to 200,000 clones, around four fifths were seen once, and the ten largest hold less than 2%. The germline CDR1 and CDR2 sequences are GTSNPN and SVGIG (reference sequence). V lost 1 base and J lost 2; bases outside the gene matches: 3. The CDR3 contains 15 residues. This clone was observed a handful of times.

This chain connects TRBV30 to TRBJ2-1; 9 bases map to TRBD1. Sequences were obtained from PBMCs. This sequence was found in a man in his late teens or twenties in good health and CMV-seronegative. The DNA of the CDR3 is TGTGCCTGGAGTGGGACAGGGGTCACCTACAATGAGCAGTTCTTC. Its translation: CAWSGTGVTYNEQFF.